These 10 T cell receptor beta chains were sequenced from one sample in a study of monozygotic twins with inflammatory bowel disease (dated by TCRdb to between 2018 and 2021). Libraries were constructed by 5' RACE. The sample was run on an Illumina HiSeq 2500. The reads, reprocessed by TCRdb, yield one row per CDR3 protein sequence and no DNA. This sample's clone table shows 420,000 or so distinct CDR3 sequences. The top ten clonotypes cover approximately 2.3% of the sample. Sequencing was done on a sample of blood. These receptors all come from a human donor with ulcerative colitis or Crohn's disease, or a healthy co-twin of an affected twin (not recorded which).

The rearrangement joins TRBV29-1 to TRBJ2-1; TCRdb gives TRBD2 as the D gene, but with no DNA this cannot be confirmed. This CDR3 has 14 residues. In germline, CDR1 is SQVTM, CDR2 ANQGSEA. The CDR3 region is CSVGPSGLYNEQFF.

The chain carries TRBV7-8 and TRBJ2-7; TCRdb's D gene call, TRBD1, goes unchecked for lack of DNA. Germline V gives CDR1 SGHVS, CDR2 FQNEAQ. The CDR3 contains 15 residues. CDR3: CASSPRDTYPYEQYF.

This chain links TRBV20-1 with TRBJ1-6. The CDR3 extends over 14 amino acids. The V gene's germline CDR1 is DFQATT and CDR2 SNEGSKA (reference sequence). CDR3 protein: CSARGDLGHSPLHF.

V usage is TRBV12-3 or TRBV12-4 and J usage is TRBJ2-3; TCRdb's D call of TRBD2 is untestable without DNA. The CDR3 totals 14 residues. The CDR3 spells CASSFGSFPDTQYF.

This rearrangement joins TRBV3-1 to TRBJ1-1. CDR1 and CDR2 from the germline V gene are LGHDT and YNNKEL (reference sequence). The CDR3 is made up of 13 amino acids. The CDR3 protein is CASRHEGRTEAFF.

This chain joins TRBV11-1 and TRBJ1-2; the D call from TCRdb, TRBD1, cannot be confirmed without DNA. Germline CDR1 reads SGHAT; CDR2 reads FQDESV (reference sequence). The CDR3 spans 14 residues. This CDR3 reads CASSPVAGFYGYTF.

The chain combines TRBV7-3 with TRBJ2-3; TCRdb's D call of TRBD2 is untestable without DNA. Germline V lookup: CDR1 SGHTA, CDR2 FQGTGA. The CDR3 is 16 residues long. CDR3 sequence reads: CASSPEEAGKADTQYF.

This sequence joins TRBV28 and TRBJ1-5. Germline CDR1 and CDR2: MDHEN and SYDVKM. The CDR3 is made up of 14 amino acids. The CDR3 spells CASVGYDSNQPQHF.

The rearrangement links TRBV19 to TRBJ2-5; checking the TCRdb D call of TRBD1 is not possible without DNA. Germline V gives CDR1 LNHDA, CDR2 SQIVND (reference sequence). CDR3 size: 14 residues. CDR3 amino acids: CASSGAAIQETQYF.

This chain joins TRBV7-2 and TRBJ1-5. The CDR3 runs to 15 residues. Germline V lookup: CDR1 SGHTA, CDR2 FQGNSA. Here the CDR3 reads CASSLAAVSNQPQHF. The complete variable domain, with remaining parts taken from reference TRBV7-2 and TRBJ1-5, reads GAGVSQSPSNKVTEKGKDVELRCDPISGHTALYWYRQSLGQGLEFLIYFQGNSAPDKSGLPSDRFSAERTGGSVSTLTIQRTQQEDSAVYLCASSLAAVSNQPQHFGDGTRLSIL.